The T cell receptor (beta chain) described here comes from a study of beta chain features in type 1 diabetes. Study-level findings and limits: TCRB CDR3s were moderately but significantly shorter in Type 1 diabetes patients in all four CD4+ subsets. Using cDNA template may skew counts toward highly expressing activated cells.

The CDR3 runs to 18 residues. V was pared by 3 bases and J by 0 bases, with 19 bases between. Sequenced material consisted of expressed TCRB transcripts (all of the isolated RNA was reverse transcribed). Only in-frame clones appear in the TCRdb table, and some are missing; sequencing was by immunoSEQ multiplex PCR. The sample holds a few hundred thousand clones; about 15% are singletons and the top ten take 0.015% to 0.017%. As regards this clone: Its antigen remains unidentified.

Source material: naive CD4+ T cells from blood. The sequence was obtained from a man younger than 35 with type 1 diabetes. The chain employs TRBV23-1 and TRBJ2-3, with D perhaps TRBD1 (5 bases). TRBV23-1 is filed as an ORF, its function uncertain. The chain's CDR3 is CASSHPRGTGFSTDTQYF. CDR3 bases: TGCGCCAGCAGTCATCCCCGAGGCACAGGATTTAGCACAGATACGCAGTATTTT.